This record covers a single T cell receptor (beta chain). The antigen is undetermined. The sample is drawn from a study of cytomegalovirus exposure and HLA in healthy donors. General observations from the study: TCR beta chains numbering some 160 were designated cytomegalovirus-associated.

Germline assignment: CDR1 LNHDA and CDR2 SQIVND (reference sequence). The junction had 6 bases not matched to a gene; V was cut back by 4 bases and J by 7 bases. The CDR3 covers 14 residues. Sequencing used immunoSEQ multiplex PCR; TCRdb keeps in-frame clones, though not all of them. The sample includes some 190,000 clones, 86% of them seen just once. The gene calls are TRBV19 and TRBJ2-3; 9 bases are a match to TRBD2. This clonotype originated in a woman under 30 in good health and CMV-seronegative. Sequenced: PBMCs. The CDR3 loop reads CASSTSGERYTQYF. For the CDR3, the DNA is TGTGCCAGTAGTACTAGCGGGGAGAGGTATACGCAGTATTTT.